Presented here are 26 T cell receptor beta chains from one specimen sequenced in a study of blood T cell repertoires in COVID-19. The table came from immunoSEQ multiplex PCR; TCRdb's copy has only in-frame clones and leaves some out. The table has 150,000 to 200,000 clones, approximately 88% seen once. The specimen was peripheral blood. These receptors were collected from a woman in her 40s with COVID-19, enrolled during active disease.

This clone has a single count. This chain joins TRBV12-3 or TRBV12-4 and TRBJ1-2, with D perhaps TRBD1 (6 bases). V was cut by 5 bases and J by 8 bases, with 12 bases left in between. The CDR3 contains 12 residues. CDR3 loop: CASSPSTGGYTF. The DNA for the CDR3 is TGTGCCAGCAGTCCCTCGACAGGCGGCTACACCTTC.

The chain couples TRBV6-5 to TRBJ2-7, with D possibly being TRBD2 (6 bases). Germline assignment: CDR1 MNHEY and CDR2 SVGAGI. V was pared by 4 bases and J by 1 base, with 14 bases between. The CDR3 runs to 15 residues. The CDR3 nucleotides are TGTGCCAGCAGTTCCCGGGGGAGTGAGTCCTACGAGCAGTACTTC. Translating it yields CASSSRGSESYEQYF.

The genes are TRBV27 and TRBJ1-2; D possibly corresponds to TRBD1 (6 bases). Germline values: CDR1 MNHEY, CDR2 SMNVEV (reference sequence). This CDR3 contains 13 residues. The V end lost 4 bases, the J end lost 4 bases, and 10 bases lay between the germline ends. Here the CDR3 DNA reads TGTGCCAGCAGTTCAGACAGGAGCTATGGCTACACCTTC. Translated, it gives CASSSDRSYGYTF.

The chain is built from TRBV19 and TRBJ1-2; D unclear. Germline assignment: CDR1 LNHDA and CDR2 SQIVND (reference sequence). The CDR3 has 14 amino acids. Between the trimmed V and J ends, which lost 4 bases and 1 base, there was a span of 10 bases. CDR3 DNA sequence: TGTGCCAGTAGTAGGTGGGAGGATAACTATGGCTACACCTTC. Its translation is CASSRWEDNYGYTF.

The chain uses TRBV7-9 and TRBJ1-6; 7 bases are shared with TRBD1. The CDR3 is made up of 16 amino acids. Germline CDR1 is SEHNR and CDR2 is FQNEAQ (reference sequence). V trimming: 3 bases; J trimming: 8 bases; junction bases outside the gene matches: 10. The CDR3 nucleotides read TGTGCCAGCAGCTTCCGACAGGGTGGAGCCCATTCACCCCTCCACTTT. As protein: CASSFRQGGAHSPLHF.

The chain carries TRBV3-1 (or the pseudogene TRBV3-2) and TRBJ1-5; no clear D. V shed 0 bases and J shed 2 bases, with 5 bases lying between them. This CDR3 region has 14 residues. Per germline, CDR1 LGHDT and CDR2 YNNKEL (reference sequence). CDR3 nucleotides: TGTGCCAGCAGCCAAGATCATGGCAATCAGCCCCAGCATTTT. It encodes CASSQDHGNQPQHF.

V usage is TRBV27 and J usage is TRBJ1-1; D is perhaps TRBD1 (6 bases). The CDR3 totals 12 residues. Trimming took off 5 bases at V and 7 bases at J, with 11 bases between the two ends. Germline V gene sequence: CDR1 MNHEY, CDR2 SMNVEV (reference sequence). CDR3 loop: CASSPTGGEAFF. The CDR3 bases are TGTGCCAGCAGTCCGACAGGAGGTGAAGCTTTCTTT.

J is TRBJ1-1 and V is TRBV12-5; D is unclear. Germline V gene sequence: CDR1 LGHNT, CDR2 FRNRAP. The V end was cut by 0 bases, the J end by 4 bases, with 18 bases between. This CDR3 has 17 residues. Here the CDR3 DNA reads TGTGCTAGTGGTTTGGTACGTAATACCCTTCTTAGCACTGAAGCTTTCTTT. Translation gives CASGLVRNTLLSTEAFF.

This clone was observed a single time. The chain combines TRBV19 with TRBJ2-4; 7 positions agree with TRBD2. The CDR3 covers 15 residues. V was clipped by 4 bases and J by 5 bases; unmatched bases: 8. Germline CDR1 and CDR2: LNHDA and SQIVND (reference sequence). In DNA, the CDR3 is TGTGCCAGTAGTAATGGGGGGGTATGGGAAAACATTCAGTACTTC. It encodes CASSNGGVWENIQYF.

J is TRBJ2-3 and V is TRBV7-9; 12 bases line up with TRBD2. V dropped 5 bases and J dropped 6; count of bases not matched to a gene: 15. Germline loops: CDR1 SEHNR, CDR2 FQNEAQ (reference sequence). The CDR3 sequence is 18 residues long. The CDR3: CASSVTSGRVRSADTQYF. CDR3 bases: TGTGCCAGCAGCGTGACTAGCGGGAGAGTCCGGTCCGCTGATACGCAGTATTTT. Drawing the rest from reference TRBV7-9 and TRBJ2-3, the complete variable domain is DTGVSQNPRHKITKRGQNVTFRCDPISEHNRLYWYRQTLGQGPEFLTYFQNEAQLEKSRLLSDRFSAERPKGSFSTLEIQRTEQGDSAMYLCASSVTSGRVRSADTQYFGPGTRLTVL.

The chain employs TRBV9 and TRBJ2-3, with D maybe TRBD2 (5 bases). Trimming cost V 5 bases and J 4 bases, with 20 bases left between them. CDR3 length equals 16 residues. Germline CDR1 SGDLS, CDR2 YYNGEE. The CDR3 loop reads CASRDYRASRPDTQYF. In DNA form, the CDR3 reads TGTGCCAGCAGAGACTATCGGGCTAGCCGACCAGATACGCAGTATTTT. Full variable domain (rest looked up from reference TRBV9 and TRBJ2-3): DSGVTQTPKHLITATGQRVTLRCSPRSGDLSVYWYQQSLDQGLQFLIQYYNGEERAKGNILERFSAQQFPDLHSELNLSSLELGDSALYFCASRDYRASRPDTQYFGPGTRLTVL.

This rearrangement joins TRBV24-1 to TRBJ2-7, with TRBD1 identical over 7 bases. Trimming cost V 5 bases and J 3 bases; bases outside gene matches: 6. Per germline, CDR1 KGHDR and CDR2 SFDVKD. This CDR3 comprises 14 residues. CDR3 sequence reads: CATSARQGDYEQYF. The CDR3 DNA is TGTGCCACCAGTGCGAGGCAGGGGGACTACGAGCAGTACTTC.

The chain uses TRBV5-1 and TRBJ2-1, with TRBD2 matching 12 bases. V was pared by 1 base and J by 8 bases, with 4 bases of the junction left unmatched. The germline V gene has CDR1 SGHRS and CDR2 YFSETQ. The CDR3 runs 15 residues. CDR3 region: CASSLTSGGHDEQFF. CDR3 DNA: TGCGCCAGCAGCTTGACTAGCGGGGGGCACGATGAGCAGTTCTTC.

This clone was found many times. This chain joins TRBV5-4 and TRBJ1-2; D is perhaps TRBD1 (5 bases). CDR1 is SGHNT, CDR2 YYREEE, per germline (reference sequence). V lost 4 bases, J lost 14 bases, and 21 bases lay in between. This CDR3 region has 13 residues. Here the CDR3 reads CASSPGLSIFPTF. The CDR3 nucleotides are TGTGCCAGCAGCCCGGGACTCTCTATATTCCCAACCTTC.

This sequence joins TRBV2 and TRBJ1-2; D not certain. The CDR3 spans 12 residues. The V and J ends lost 6 bases and 7 bases respectively, with 12 bases between them. Germline V CDR1 and CDR2: SNHLY, FYNNEI. The CDR3 nucleotides are TGTGCCAGCAGCCCCCTCGGAGTTGGCTACACCTTC. It translates to CASSPLGVGYTF.

This sequence joins TRBV2 and TRBJ2-5; the match to TRBD1 covers 7 bases. Trimming removed 3 bases from V and 4 bases from J; junction bases left unmatched: 5. The CDR3 extends over 14 amino acids. Germline V gene lookup returns CDR1 SNHLY and CDR2 FYNNEI. CDR3 sequence: CASSDQGVRETQYF. For the CDR3, the DNA is TGTGCCAGCAGTGATCAGGGGGTGAGAGAGACCCAGTACTTC.

The chain is built from TRBV9 and TRBJ2-7; TRBD2 matches 8 bases. The germline V gene encodes CDR1 SGDLS and CDR2 YYNGEE. After removal of 1 base from V and 7 bases from J, the junction contained 10 bases not matched to a gene. CDR3 size: 15 residues. CDR3 sequence reads: CASSVSAGAGGEQYF. The CDR3 DNA follows: TGTGCCAGCAGCGTATCAGCGGGGGCCGGGGGTGAGCAGTACTTC. The variable domain in full, with the rest retrieved from reference TRBV9 and TRBJ2-7, is DSGVTQTPKHLITATGQRVTLRCSPRSGDLSVYWYQQSLDQGLQFLIQYYNGEERAKGNILERFSAQQFPDLHSELNLSSLELGDSALYFCASSVSAGAGGEQYFGPGTRLTVT.

The chain has TRBV6-5 and TRBJ2-7, with D possibly being TRBD2 (6 bases). The germline V gene encodes CDR1 MNHEY and CDR2 SVGAGI. The CDR3 consists of 14 residues. The V and J ends lost 10 bases and 3 bases respectively, with 19 bases between them. In DNA, the CDR3 is TGTGCCACCTCTGGAGGGCCCACGGGCTACGAGCAGTACTTC. Residues: CATSGGPTGYEQYF.

This chain's CDR3 is CASSAVGLARTNTGELFF. The CDR3 DNA reads TGTGCCAGCAGCGCGGTAGGGCTAGCCCGAACGAACACCGGGGAGCTGTTTTTT. This chain connects TRBV5-6 to TRBJ2-2; perhaps TRBD2 as D (5 bases). The V gene lost 4 bases and the J gene lost 0 bases, with 19 bases spanning the gap. Per germline, CDR1 SGHDT and CDR2 YYEEEE. The CDR3 is 18 amino acids. Looking up the rest from reference TRBV5-6 and TRBJ2-2 gives the full variable domain: DAGVTQSPTHLIKTRGQQVTLRCSPKSGHDTVSWYQQALGQGPQFIFQYYEEEERQRGNFPDRFSGHQFPNYSSELNVNALLLGDSALYLCASSAVGLARTNTGELFFGEGSRLTVL.

Written as DNA, the CDR3 is TGCGCCAGCAGCCAAGAAGGGACAGGGCGTCTGAGCACTGAAGCTTTCTTT. This encodes CASSQEGTGRLSTEAFF. The chain combines TRBV4-1 with TRBJ1-1, with TRBD1 matching over 9 bases. The CDR3 totals 17 residues. The junction had 9 bases not matched to a gene; V was cut back by 0 bases and J by 4 bases. The germline CDR1 and CDR2 sequences are MGHRA and YSYEKL.

The chain uses TRBV24-1 and TRBJ2-5; 11 bases are a match to TRBD2. Trimming removed 4 bases from V and 2 bases from J; junction bases left unmatched: 8. Germline CDR1 and CDR2: KGHDR and SFDVKD. The CDR3 spans 17 residues. The CDR3 protein is CATSETASGGFQETQYF. CDR3 in DNA: TGTGCCACCAGTGAGACTGCTAGCGGGGGGTTTCAAGAGACCCAGTACTTC.

The chain has TRBV11-2 and TRBJ1-4; TRBD1 matches at 11 bases. Germline lookup yields CDR1 SGHAT and CDR2 FQNNGV. The CDR3 sequence is 17 residues long. Trimming at V came to 4 bases and at J to 15 bases, leaving 19 bases not matched to a gene. CDR3 region: CASSSEDRGQLMKGMFF. DNA of the CDR3: TGTGCCAGCAGCTCCGAGGACAGGGGGCAACTAATGAAAGGGATGTTTTTT. The complete variable domain, with remaining parts taken from reference TRBV11-2 and TRBJ1-4, reads EAGVAQSPRYKIIEKRQSVAFWCNPISGHATLYWYQQILGQGPKLLIQFQNNGVVDDSQLPKDRFSAERLKGVDSTLKIQPAKLEDSAVYLCASSSEDRGQLMKGMFFGSGTQLSVL.

The V and J genes are TRBV7-9 and TRBJ2-7; 10 bases are a match to TRBD2. The CDR3 extends over 17 amino acids. The V gene end was trimmed by 2 bases and the J gene end by 3 bases; junction bases not matched to a gene: 10. From germline, CDR1 is SEHNR and CDR2 FQNEAQ (reference sequence). CDR3 in DNA: TGTGCCAGCAGCTTATCCGGCGAGCGGGAGGGGGACTACGAGCAGTACTTC. Translated, it gives CASSLSGEREGDYEQYF.

This clone was picked up a small number of times. The chain employs TRBV2 and TRBJ2-5; 9 positions agree with TRBD2. Germline values: CDR1 SNHLY, CDR2 FYNNEI. The CDR3 runs to 14 residues. Trimming at V came to 6 bases and at J to 3 bases, leaving 5 bases not matched to a gene. This CDR3 reads CASRNVAGEETQYF. For the CDR3, the DNA is TGTGCCAGCAGGAACGTAGCGGGAGAAGAGACCCAGTACTTC.

The table lists this clone with many counts. V gene TRBV6-1 combines with J gene TRBJ2-5; 12 nucleotides line up with TRBD2. The CDR3 length is 15 residues. After removal of 2 bases from V and 2 bases from J, the junction contained 0 bases not matched to a gene. Germline CDR1 and CDR2: MNHNS and SASEGT. The CDR3 spells CASSELAGGQETQYF. The CDR3 DNA reads TGTGCCAGCAGTGAACTAGCGGGGGGGCAAGAGACCCAGTACTTC.

This chain uses TRBV12-3 or TRBV12-4 with TRBJ2-7; tentative D call: TRBD1 (5 bases). V was trimmed by 6 bases and J by 6 bases, leaving 15 bases between them. The CDR3 loop spans 13 amino acids. The CDR3 sequence is CASSQGQLGEQYF. For the CDR3, the DNA is TGTGCCAGCAGCCAGGGCCAATTAGGCGAGCAGTACTTC.